Following are 14 T cell receptor beta chains from one sample sequenced in a study of cytomegalovirus exposure and HLA in healthy donors. PCR used 60 Vbeta primers and 13 Jbeta primers. Measured with immunoSEQ multiplex PCR; TCRdb has only the in-frame clones, and not every one. Found here are just over 150,000 clones, 65% to 85% of them singletons; the top ten hold 6.3%. Source material: PBMCs. These receptors came from a male donor in good health and CMV-seropositive.

The CDR3 loop reads CASSLPSPSNTQYF. The CDR3, as DNA: TGTGCCAGCAGCCTCCCCTCCCCTAGCAATACGCAGTATTTT. The rearrangement links TRBV9 to TRBJ2-3; D is perhaps TRBD2 (5 bases). The CDR3 sequence is 14 residues long. V lost 4 bases and J lost 7, with 16 bases in between. Germline assignment: CDR1 SGDLS and CDR2 YYNGEE.

This clone was counted a few times. An end of the junction does not agree with germline; a read error may underlie this. This sequence joins TRBV7-9 and TRBJ2-7, with 7 nucleotides matching TRBD1. The CDR3 extends over 18 amino acids. The germline CDR1 and CDR2 sequences are SEHNR and FQNEAQ (reference sequence). The CDR3 DNA sequence: TGTTCCAGCAGCTCCCACGGCCGATTGACAGGGAGCTCCTACGAGCAGTACTTC. Amino acid sequence: CSSSSHGRLTGSSYEQYF.

This chain connects TRBV28 to TRBJ2-7, with 7 bases matching TRBD1. In germline, CDR1 is MDHEN, CDR2 SYDVKM. Germline trimming cut 7 bases from V and 1 base from J; bases unmatched to any gene: 7. This CDR3 spans 14 amino acids. In nucleotides, the CDR3 is TGTGCCAGCAATCTTCCGGGACAGTCCTACGAGCAGTACTTC. Translation: CASNLPGQSYEQYF. Using reference TRBV28 and TRBJ2-7 for the parts outside the CDR3, the full variable domain is DVKVTQSSRYLVKRTGEKVFLECVQDMDHENMFWYRQDPGLGLRLIYFSYDVKMKEKGDIPEGYSVSREKKERFSLILESASTNQTSMYLCASNLPGQSYEQYFGPGTRLTVT.

The V gene is TRBV7-6, the J gene TRBJ2-3, with 7 positions matching TRBD2. CDR3 size: 15 residues. Germline CDR1 reads SGHVS; CDR2 reads FNYEAQ. V trimming: 2 bases; J trimming: 0 bases; junction bases outside the gene matches: 2. CDR3 in DNA: TGTGCCAGCAGCTTATTTAGCGGGAGCACAGATACGCAGTATTTT. Translated: CASSLFSGSTDTQYF.

The chain uses TRBV6-4 and TRBJ2-1; 13 nucleotides agree with TRBD2. CDR1 and CDR2 (germline): MRHNA, SNTAGT. The junction had 9 bases not matched to a gene; V was cut back by 5 bases and J by 5 bases. The CDR3 consists of 17 residues. The CDR3 spells CASSRSGTSGVDNEQFF. The CDR3 nucleotides are TGTGCCAGCAGTCGCTCCGGGACTAGCGGGGTAGACAATGAGCAGTTCTTC.

CDR3 sequence (DNA): TGTGCCAGCAGTTTTGTCGGGCAGCCCCAGCATTTT. This sequence encodes CASSFVGQPQHF. The chain links TRBV27 to TRBJ1-5; D unclear. Per germline, CDR1 MNHEY and CDR2 SMNVEV (reference sequence). This CDR3 has 12 residues. Trimming took 3 bases from V and 7 from J, leaving 7 bases between them.

V gene TRBV18 combines with J gene TRBJ2-2; 7 bases line up with TRBD1. Trimming took 3 bases from V and 6 from J; bases not matched to a gene: 10. CDR1 is KGHSH and CDR2 is LQKENI in the germline V gene. The CDR3 runs 16 residues. The CDR3 DNA reads TGTGCCAGCTCACCCGGAGACAGGGTTTTGCCCGGGGAGCTGTTTTTT. Translated: CASSPGDRVLPGELFF.

Turning to this clone: Its ends do not fully match the called genes, so a read error is possible. The chain carries TRBV7-9 and TRBJ2-7; the D gene is possibly TRBD2 (6 bases). Germline CDR1 and CDR2: SEHNR and FQNEAQ (reference sequence). This CDR3 region has 13 residues. CDR3 nucleotide sequence: TGTTCCAGCACCCCCGAAGGAGGGAGGGAGCAGTACTTC. This encodes CSSTPEGGREQYF.

This chain connects TRBV7-9 to TRBJ2-2; tentatively, D is TRBD1 (5 bases). The ends were cut back, 7 bases at V and 4 bases at J, with 22 bases in the middle. The CDR3 has 17 amino acids. In germline, CDR1 is SEHNR, CDR2 FQNEAQ (reference sequence). CDR3 residues: CASILPDTNAVTGELFF. Here the CDR3 DNA reads TGTGCCAGCATACTCCCGGACACAAACGCGGTCACCGGGGAGCTGTTTTTT.

The chain couples TRBV5-4 to TRBJ2-7, with TRBD2 identical over 7 bases. The CDR3 covers 14 residues. V was pared by 2 bases and J by 6 bases, with 8 bases of the junction left unmatched. Per the germline V gene, CDR1 is SGHNT and CDR2 is YYREEE (reference sequence). Here the CDR3 DNA reads TGTGCCAGCAGCTTTCGTGGCGGGAGCGGCGAGCAGTACTTC. It translates to CASSFRGGSGEQYF.

CDR3 sequence reads: CASRGDRGKVSGANVLTF. CDR3 in DNA: TGTGCCAGCAGGGGGGACAGGGGAAAAGTCTCTGGGGCCAACGTCCTGACTTTC. J is TRBJ2-6 and V is TRBV28; TRBD1 matches 10 bases. The CDR3 runs to 18 residues. With 6 bases clipped from V and 0 bases from J, the junction kept 8 bases outside the gene matches. Looked up from germline, CDR1 is MDHEN and CDR2 is SYDVKM. The whole variable domain, remainder taken from reference TRBV28 and TRBJ2-6, is DVKVTQSSRYLVKRTGEKVFLECVQDMDHENMFWYRQDPGLGLRLIYFSYDVKMKEKGDIPEGYSVSREKKERFSLILESASTNQTSMYLCASRGDRGKVSGANVLTFGAGSRLTVL.

This clone has just a few counts. V usage is TRBV5-1 and J usage is TRBJ2-5; 11 bases line up with TRBD2. J was trimmed by 4 bases and V by 1 base; bases with no gene match: 9. Germline lookup yields CDR1 SGHRS and CDR2 YFSETQ. CDR3 length: 17 amino acids. Here the CDR3 DNA reads TGCGCCAGCAGCTTGCGCCTAGCGGGAGGAAGATCAGAGACCCAGTACTTC. Its translation is CASSLRLAGGRSETQYF.

This clone was picked up a small number of times. The V gene is TRBV19, the J gene TRBJ1-2; 9 bases match TRBD1. The V gene's germline CDR1 is LNHDA and CDR2 SQIVND (reference sequence). Trimming took 9 bases from V and 7 from J; bases not matched to a gene: 12. This CDR3 spans 14 amino acids. CDR3 in DNA: TGTGCCAGCCAAACAGGGGGCGTATCTGGTGGCTACACCTTC. This sequence encodes CASQTGGVSGGYTF.

The rearrangement joins TRBV4-2 to TRBJ1-6; the match to TRBD1 covers 7 bases. This CDR3 region has 19 residues. In germline, CDR1 is LGHNA, CDR2 YNFKEQ. V shed 4 bases, J shed 0 bases, and the junction held 12 bases outside the gene matches. The CDR3 reads CASSLLTGTASSYNSPLHF. CDR3 coding DNA: TGTGCCAGCAGCCTTCTCACCGGGACAGCTAGCTCCTATAATTCACCCCTCCACTTT.